This entry concerns a single T cell receptor (beta chain). Antigen unknown. This sample was taken from a study of T cell responses to AZD1222 COVID-19 vaccine. Study conclusions and caveats: The reported proportion of spike-specific TCRs targeting unmutated variant regions was nearly half. Most donors were white British and more were female, and clonal diversity was possibly underestimated. Only a handful of AZD1222 recipients, five to seven in all, had baseline seropositivity.

The V end was cut by 1 base, the J end by 3 bases, with 9 bases between. This CDR3 has 14 residues. CDR1 is MNHEY and CDR2 is SMNVEV in the germline V gene (reference sequence). Clones were read by immunoSEQ multiplex PCR, and TCRdb kept only the in-frame ones, dropping some. The sample lists 110,000 to 150,000 clones, over 75% occurring once. The sample consisted of peripheral blood, taken on day 0 of AZD1222 vaccination. The sequence came from an adult in good health. The chain has TRBV27 and TRBJ2-5; D is unclear. As DNA, the CDR3 is TGTGCCAGCAGTTTATACCGTAGGGAAGAGACCCAGTACTTC. Residues: CASSLYRREETQYF.